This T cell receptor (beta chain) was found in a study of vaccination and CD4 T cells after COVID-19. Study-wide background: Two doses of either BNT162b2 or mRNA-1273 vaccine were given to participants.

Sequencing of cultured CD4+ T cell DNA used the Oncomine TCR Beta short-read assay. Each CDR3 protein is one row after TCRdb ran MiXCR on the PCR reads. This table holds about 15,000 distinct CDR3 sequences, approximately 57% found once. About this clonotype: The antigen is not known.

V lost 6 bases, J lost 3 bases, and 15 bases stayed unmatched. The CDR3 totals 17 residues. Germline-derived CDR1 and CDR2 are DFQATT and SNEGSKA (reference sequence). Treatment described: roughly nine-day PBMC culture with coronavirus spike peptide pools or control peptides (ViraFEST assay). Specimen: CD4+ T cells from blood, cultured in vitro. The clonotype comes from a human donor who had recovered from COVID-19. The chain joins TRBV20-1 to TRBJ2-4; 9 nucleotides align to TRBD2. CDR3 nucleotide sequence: TGCAGTGCCCCTCTCCCCGGGACTAGCTCGGTCAAAAACATTCAGTACTTC. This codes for CSAPLPGTSSVKNIQYF.